This TCR beta chain was recovered during a study of shared clonotypes between healthy human individuals. TCRdb keeps only in-frame clones here, not all; method: immunoSEQ multiplex PCR. The repertoire has roughly 2.6 million clones, roughly nine tenths of them found once; the top ten carry 0.11% to 0.15%. This CDR3 has 15 amino acids. Per the germline V gene, CDR1 is SGHVS and CDR2 is FNYEAQ. Trimming left V 1 base short and J 1 base short, with 11 bases between. J is TRBJ2-7 and V is TRBV7-6, with D hard to call. Sequenced sample: naive CD4+ T cells sorted from blood. The subset denotes: CD45RA+ positively selected. The sequence came from a man aged 18 to 30 in good health. The CDR3 sequence: CASSLGVAASYEQYF. The CDR3 region has the DNA TGTGCCAGCAGCTTAGGAGTGGCGGCGTCCTACGAGCAGTACTTC.